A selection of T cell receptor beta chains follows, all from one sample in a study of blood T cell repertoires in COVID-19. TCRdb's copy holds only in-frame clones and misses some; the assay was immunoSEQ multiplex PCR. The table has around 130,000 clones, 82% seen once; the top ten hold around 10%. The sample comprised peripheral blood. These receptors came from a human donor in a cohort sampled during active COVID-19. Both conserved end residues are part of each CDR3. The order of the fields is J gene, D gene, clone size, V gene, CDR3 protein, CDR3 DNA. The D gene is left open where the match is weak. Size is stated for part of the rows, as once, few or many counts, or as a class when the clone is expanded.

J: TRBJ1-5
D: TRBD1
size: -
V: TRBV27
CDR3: CASSPRDRAQPQHF
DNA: TGTGCCAGCAGTCCCCGGGACAGGGCACAGCCCCAGCATTTT

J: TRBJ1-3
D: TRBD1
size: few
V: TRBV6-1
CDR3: CASSDRGRGNTIYF
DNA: TGTGCCAGCAGTGACAGGGGGCGAGGAAACACCATATATTTT

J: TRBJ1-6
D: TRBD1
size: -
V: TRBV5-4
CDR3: CASRPTGDSPLHF
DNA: TGTGCCAGCAGACCGACAGGGGATTCACCCCTCCACTTT

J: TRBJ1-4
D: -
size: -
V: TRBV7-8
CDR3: CASSLVDLPNEKLFF
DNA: TGTGCCAGCAGCTTAGTGGACTTACCCAATGAAAAACTGTTTTTT

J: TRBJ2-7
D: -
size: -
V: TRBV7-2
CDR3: CASSPPGGVYEQYF
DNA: TGTGCCAGCAGCCCACCTGGCGGGGTCTACGAGCAGTACTTC

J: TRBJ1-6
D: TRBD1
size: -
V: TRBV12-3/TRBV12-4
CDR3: CASSPRGHSPLHF
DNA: TGTGCCAGCAGTCCCAGGGGGCATTCACCCCTCCACTTT

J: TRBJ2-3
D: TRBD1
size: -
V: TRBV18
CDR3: CASTRSTGRTDTQYF
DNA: TGTGCCAGCACACGCTCGACAGGGCGCACAGATACGCAGTATTTT

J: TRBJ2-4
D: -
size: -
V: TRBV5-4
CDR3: CASSLDSHLPVLAKNIQYF
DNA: TGTGCCAGCAGCTTGGACTCTCACTTACCCGTCTTAGCCAAAAACATTCAGTACTTC

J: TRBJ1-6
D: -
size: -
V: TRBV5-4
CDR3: CASSGGTHDPNSPLHF
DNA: TGTGCCAGCAGTGGCGGGACCCACGACCCGAATTCACCCCTCCACTTT

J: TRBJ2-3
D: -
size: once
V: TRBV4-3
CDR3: CASSQGGYGADTQYF
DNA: TGCGCCAGCAGCCAAGGCGGGTATGGGGCAGATACGCAGTATTTT

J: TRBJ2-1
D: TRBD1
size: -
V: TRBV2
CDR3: CASSSGTGARNEQFF
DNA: TGTGCCAGCTCGTCCGGGACAGGTGCAAGGAATGAGCAGTTCTTC

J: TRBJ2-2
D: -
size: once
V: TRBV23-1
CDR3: CASSHLLRGRTGELFF
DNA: TGCGCCAGCAGTCACCTCTTGCGGGGGCGCACCGGGGAGCTGTTTTTT

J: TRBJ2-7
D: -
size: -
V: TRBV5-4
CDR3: CASSNGTFRAYEQYF
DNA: TGTGCCAGCAGCAACGGGACATTCCGGGCCTACGAGCAGTACTTC

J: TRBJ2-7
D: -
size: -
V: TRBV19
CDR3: CASSSGAPGRGSGHEQYF
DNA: TGTGCCAGTAGTAGTGGTGCCCCGGGGCGGGGCTCCGGGCACGAGCAGTACTTC

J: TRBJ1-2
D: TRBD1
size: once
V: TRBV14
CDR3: CASSPKGAPRSYGYTF
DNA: TGTGCCAGCAGCCCCAAGGGGGCCCCAAGAAGCTATGGCTACACCTTC

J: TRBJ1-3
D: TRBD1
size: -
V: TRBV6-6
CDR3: CASSLPGQGMRYYF
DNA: TGTGCCAGCAGTCTCCCGGGACAGGGAATGAGATATTATTTT

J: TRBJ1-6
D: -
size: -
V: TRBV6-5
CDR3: CASSFYTGVRDSPLHF
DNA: TGTGCCAGCAGTTTCTACACAGGAGTCCGCGATTCACCCCTCCACTTT

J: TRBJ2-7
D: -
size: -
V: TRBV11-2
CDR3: CASSPGGRGRPYEQYF
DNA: TGTGCCAGCAGCCCAGGGGGTAGGGGGAGGCCCTACGAGCAGTACTTC

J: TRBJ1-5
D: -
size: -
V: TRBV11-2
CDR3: CASSSPVQHF
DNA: TGTGCCAGCAGCTCCCCCGTCCAGCATTTT